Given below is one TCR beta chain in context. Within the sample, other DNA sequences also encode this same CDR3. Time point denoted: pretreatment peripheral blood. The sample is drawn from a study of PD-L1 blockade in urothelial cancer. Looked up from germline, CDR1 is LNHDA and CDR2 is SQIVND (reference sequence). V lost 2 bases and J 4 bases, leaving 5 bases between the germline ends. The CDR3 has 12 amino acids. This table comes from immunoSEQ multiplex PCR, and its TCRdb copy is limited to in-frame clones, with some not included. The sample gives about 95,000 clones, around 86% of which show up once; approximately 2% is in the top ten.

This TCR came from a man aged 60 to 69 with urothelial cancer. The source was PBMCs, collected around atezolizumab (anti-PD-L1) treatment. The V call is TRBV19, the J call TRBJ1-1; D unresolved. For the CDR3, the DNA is TGTGCCAGTAGTATACGGGGCACTGAAGCTTTCTTT. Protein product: CASSIRGTEAFF.